This entry is about one T cell receptor beta chain. Its target is not known. These data are taken from a study of graft-versus-host responses after intestinal transplantation. Overall study context: Grafts were multivisceral, liver-intestinal, or isolated intestinal. Recipients across the board were started on anti-thymocyte globulin induction, then kept on tacrolimus and steroids for two to four years.

Trimming cost V 4 bases and J 2 bases, with 12 bases left between them. The V gene's germline CDR1 is SQVTM and CDR2 ANQGSEA. The CDR3 extends over 14 amino acids. Repertoires were generated with immunoSEQ multiplex PCR, while TCRdb's copy carries only in-frame clones and drops some. The sample lists about 120,000 clones, 90% to 95% occurring once. This chain connects TRBV29-1 to TRBJ2-1; D ambiguous. The TCR originated in a human donor who received an intestinal transplant. The material was unstimulated CD8+ T cells sorted from spleen or lymph node cells, obtained before intestinal transplant. The CDR3 sequence is CSVGRVAAYNEQFF. DNA of the CDR3: TGCAGCGTTGGTCGGGTAGCTGCCTACAATGAGCAGTTCTTC.